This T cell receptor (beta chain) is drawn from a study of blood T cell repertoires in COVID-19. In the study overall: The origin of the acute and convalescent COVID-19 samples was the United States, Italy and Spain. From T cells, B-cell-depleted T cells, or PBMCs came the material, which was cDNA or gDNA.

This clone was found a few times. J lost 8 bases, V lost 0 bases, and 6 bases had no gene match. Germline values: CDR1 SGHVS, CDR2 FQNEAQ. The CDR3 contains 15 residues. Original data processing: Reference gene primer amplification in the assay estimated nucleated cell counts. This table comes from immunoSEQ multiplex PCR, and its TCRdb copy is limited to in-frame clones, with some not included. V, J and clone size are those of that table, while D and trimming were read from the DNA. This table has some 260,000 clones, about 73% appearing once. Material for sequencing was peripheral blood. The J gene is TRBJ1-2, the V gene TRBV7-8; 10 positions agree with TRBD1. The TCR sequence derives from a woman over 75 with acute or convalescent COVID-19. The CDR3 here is CASSLAAGQGEGYTF. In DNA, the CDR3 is TGTGCCAGCAGCTTAGCAGCCGGACAGGGGGAAGGCTACACCTTC.